The table lists the clone carrying this T cell receptor (beta chain) with a few counts. Its target is unknown. Looked up from germline, CDR1 is SGHDN and CDR2 is FVKESK. CDR3 length: 15 amino acids. Trimming took 2 bases from V and 2 from J, leaving 13 bases between them. This sample was included in a study of CD8 T cells in ankylosing spondylitis. General observations from the study: Typical of ankylosing spondylitis blood, it appeared, was a TCR beta motif of eight highly homologous variants.

In making TCR beta libraries, quantitative 5'-RACE with molecular barcodes was used. TCRdb recomputed calls from the 5' RACE reads with MiXCR, one row per CDR3 protein. The sample contains 150,000 to 200,000 distinct CDR3 sequences, approximately 13% of which appear only once. The receptor's source is a female donor with ankylosing spondylitis or in good health (not recorded which). The sequencing sample was made of blood, either unsorted or a sorted T cell fraction (not recorded which). The chain joins TRBV14 to TRBJ2-7; either TRBD1 or TRBD2 may fit D (5 bases each). The CDR3 reads CASSQNPGATYEQYF. CDR3 DNA sequence: TGTGCCAGCAGCCAAAACCCCGGGGCCACCTACGAGCAGTACTTC.